This record covers a single TCR beta chain. Participants came from fewer than 25 US areas, aged roughly 18 to 89 years. Cohort 3 recovery required two negative PCRs, clearance, or symptom resolution. Germline loops: CDR1 SGHTA, CDR2 FQGNSA. Unmatched junction bases numbered 11, after V lost 4 bases and J lost 2 bases. The CDR3 has 17 residues. The data belong to a study of blood T cell repertoires in COVID-19. TCRdb's copy holds only in-frame clones and misses some; the assay was immunoSEQ multiplex PCR. The data show about 180,000 clones, approximately 85% seen once. The source of this sequence is a woman aged 25 to 39 who had recovered from COVID-19. Sequencing was done on a sample of PBMCs or T cells enriched from blood (not recorded which). The chain combines TRBV7-2 with TRBJ2-7; 10 positions agree with TRBD2. In DNA form, the CDR3 reads TGTGCCAGCAGCTCCCCCGCGAGCGGGAGGGATCCCTACGAGCAGTACTTC. This sequence encodes CASSSPASGRDPYEQYF.